This T cell receptor (beta chain) was identified during a study of blood T cell repertoires in COVID-19. The CDR3 totals 13 residues. V was pared by 5 bases and J by 1 base, with 11 bases between. Germline assignment: CDR1 GTSNPN and CDR2 SVGIG (reference sequence). Assay used: immunoSEQ multiplex PCR; TCRdb lists only in-frame clones, some missing. The profile shows some 340,000 clones, 90% of them singletons. This sequence joins TRBV30 and TRBJ1-1; tentative D call: TRBD1 (6 bases). The specimen sequenced was PBMCs or T cells enriched from blood (not recorded which). This sequence originates from a woman younger than 45 who had been exposed to COVID-19. The CDR3 loop reads CAWRRTENTEAFF. The CDR3 region has the DNA TGTGCCTGGCGTCGGACAGAGAACACTGAAGCTTTCTTT.